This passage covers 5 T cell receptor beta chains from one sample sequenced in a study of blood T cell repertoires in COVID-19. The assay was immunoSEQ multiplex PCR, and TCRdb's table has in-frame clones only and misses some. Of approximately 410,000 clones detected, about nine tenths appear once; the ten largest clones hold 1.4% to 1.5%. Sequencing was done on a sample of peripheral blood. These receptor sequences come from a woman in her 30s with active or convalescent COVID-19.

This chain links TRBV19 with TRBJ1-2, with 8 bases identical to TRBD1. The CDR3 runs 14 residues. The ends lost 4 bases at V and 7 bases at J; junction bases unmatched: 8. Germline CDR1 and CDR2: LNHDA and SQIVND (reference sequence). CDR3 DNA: TGTGCCAGTAGTACCCGAGGACAGGGTAGTGGCTACACCTTC. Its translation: CASSTRGQGSGYTF. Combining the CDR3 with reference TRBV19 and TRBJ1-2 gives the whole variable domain DGGITQSPKYLFRKEGQNVTLSCEQNLNHDAMYWYRQDPGQGLRLIYYSQIVNDFQKGDIAEGYSVSREKKESFPLTVTSAQKNPTAFYLCASSTRGQGSGYTFGSGTRLTVV.

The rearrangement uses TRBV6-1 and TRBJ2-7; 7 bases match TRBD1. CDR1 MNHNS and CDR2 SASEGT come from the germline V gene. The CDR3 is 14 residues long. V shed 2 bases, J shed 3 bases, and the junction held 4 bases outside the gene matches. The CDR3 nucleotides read TGTGCCAGCAGTGAAAGGGACAGCTACTACGAGCAGTACTTC. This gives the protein CASSERDSYYEQYF.

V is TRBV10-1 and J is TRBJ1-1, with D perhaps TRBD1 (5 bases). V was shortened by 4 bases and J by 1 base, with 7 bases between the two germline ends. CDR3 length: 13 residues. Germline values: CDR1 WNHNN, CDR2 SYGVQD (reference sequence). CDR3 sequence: CASSGTPNTEAFF. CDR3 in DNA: TGCGCCAGCAGTGGGACACCGAACACTGAAGCTTTCTTT.

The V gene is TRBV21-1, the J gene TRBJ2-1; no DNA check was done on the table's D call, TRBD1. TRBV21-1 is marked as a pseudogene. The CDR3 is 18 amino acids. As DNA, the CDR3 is TGTGCCAGCAGCAAAAAAGGGCAGGGGTACTCCAAAAACAATGAGCAGTTCTTC. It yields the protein CASSKKGQGYSKNNEQFF.

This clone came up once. CDR3 in DNA: TGTGCCAGTACTCGAACTAGCGGGGGGACTAACGAGCAGTACTTC. Translating gives CASTRTSGGTNEQYF. This chain uses TRBV19 with TRBJ2-7; 12 bases line up with TRBD2. J gave up 5 bases and V 7 bases, and 9 bases lay outside the gene matches. Germline assignment: CDR1 LNHDA and CDR2 SQIVND (reference sequence). This CDR3 is 15 amino acids long.